Presented here are 10 T cell receptor beta chains from one specimen sequenced in a study of shared T cell receptors in the human thymus listed by TCRdb under 2021. Library method: the immunoSEQ multiplex PCR assay. Drawn from immuneACCESS, this table holds only the in-frame rearrangements with V and J called that TCRdb kept. Clones are partly lost; checked studies trace under half to an unresolved V gene and leave the rest unexplained. Present in this sample are more than 550,000 clones, around 85% of which were seen just once. The top ten clonotypes cover over 0.008% of the sample. The same data also went into a second study, on human thymus T cells.

Sequencing input: thymocytes. These receptors all stem from a girl under two years old with a congenital heart defect. Donor details come from another sample of the same person, matched by shared clones.

The chain recombines TRBV14 with TRBJ2-4, with 7 positions matching TRBD1. V dropped 1 base and J dropped 6; count of bases not matched to a gene: 6. The CDR3 totals 15 residues. The germline V gene encodes CDR1 SGHDN and CDR2 FVKESK. CDR3: CASSQAGQRPNIQYF. DNA for the CDR3: TGTGCCAGCAGCCAAGCGGGACAGCGCCCAAACATTCAGTACTTC.

This chain connects TRBV29-1 to TRBJ2-1, with 7 bases that match TRBD2. The V gene's germline CDR1 is SQVTM and CDR2 ANQGSEA. The CDR3 extends over 13 amino acids. J gave up 14 bases and V 5 bases, and 15 bases lay outside the gene matches. The chain's CDR3 is CSVKSLSAAGEFF. The CDR3 bases are TGCAGCGTTAAATCCCTGAGTGCCGCGGGGGAGTTCTTC.

V is TRBV5-5 and J is TRBJ2-2, with D perhaps matching TRBD1 (6 bases). V shed 1 base and J shed 3 bases, with 10 bases lying between them. This CDR3 is 15 amino acids long. Germline V gives CDR1 SGHKS, CDR2 YYEKEE (reference sequence). DNA of the CDR3: TGTGCCAGCAGCTTGTGGGGGCAGCACACCGGGGAGCTGTTTTTT. Protein sequence: CASSLWGQHTGELFF.

This clone was recorded once. The V and J genes are TRBV5-1 and TRBJ2-7; D is perhaps TRBD2 (6 bases). V dropped 4 bases and J dropped 1 base, with 21 bases sitting between them. The CDR3 spans 17 residues. Germline CDR1 SGHRS, CDR2 YFSETQ. CDR3 protein: CASSKEGSGRRSYEQYF. The DNA for the CDR3 is TGCGCCAGCAGCAAGGAGGGATCAGGACGGAGGTCCTACGAGCAGTACTTC.

This chain joins TRBV14 and TRBJ1-3; 8 bases match TRBD1. CDR3 length equals 19 residues. Trimming cost V 0 bases and J 0 bases; bases outside gene matches: 10. Germline CDR1 and CDR2: SGHDN and FVKESK. The DNA for the CDR3 is TGTGCCAGCAGCCAAGAGCCGACAGGGGACTCTCCCTCTGGAAACACCATATATTTT. Amino acids: CASSQEPTGDSPSGNTIYF. Based on the CDR3 plus reference TRBV14 and TRBJ1-3, the full variable domain is EAGVTQFPSHSVIEKGQTVTLRCDPISGHDNLYWYRRVMGKEIKFLLHFVKESKQDESGMPNNRFLAERTGGTYSTLKVQPAELEDSGVYFCASSQEPTGDSPSGNTIYFGEGSWLTVV.

This clone was detected a few times. V gene TRBV6-4 combines with J gene TRBJ1-4; TRBD1 might be the D (5 bases). The V gene's germline CDR1 is MRHNA and CDR2 SNTAGT. This CDR3 is 16 amino acids long. Trimming took off 0 bases at V and 7 bases at J, with 15 bases between the two ends. CDR3 DNA: TGTGCCAGCAGTGACTCGGGGGGGGACCTAGGTGAAAAACTGTTTTTT. Its protein is CASSDSGGDLGEKLFF.

Regarding this clone: The junction departs from germline at one end; a sequencing error may be responsible. The chain employs TRBV5-4 and TRBJ2-2; TRBD2 matches at 8 bases. Germline V gene sequence: CDR1 SGHNT, CDR2 YYREEE (reference sequence). CDR3 size: 17 residues. CDR3: CASSFMSGGRGGGELLF. CDR3 coding DNA: TGTGCCAGCAGCTTTATGTCGGGGGGGCGGGGCGGCGGGGAGCTGCTTTTT.

The V and J genes are TRBV6-1 and TRBJ1-2; D is unresolved. The CDR3 extends over 14 amino acids. The V end was cut by 6 bases, the J end by 0 bases, with 11 bases between. Looked up from germline, CDR1 is MNHNS and CDR2 is SASEGT. CDR3 amino acids: CASRHSQTNYGYTF. Written as DNA, the CDR3 is TGTGCCAGCAGGCACTCTCAAACTAACTATGGCTACACCTTC.

The CDR3 bases are TGTGCCAGCAGCTTGGCCGGGACTAGCGGGGGTAATGAGCAGTTCTTC. Translation: CASSLAGTSGGNEQFF. The chain links TRBV5-8 to TRBJ2-1, with TRBD2 matching over 14 bases. The CDR3 totals 16 residues. CDR1 and CDR2 from the germline V gene are SGHTS and YDEGEE. J lost 7 bases, V lost 0 bases, and 3 bases had no gene match.

This clone showed up just once. V gene TRBV5-6 combines with J gene TRBJ1-1; 11 bases are a match to TRBD1. The CDR3 sequence is 16 residues long. V lost 4 bases to trimming and J lost 4 bases; unmatched junction nucleotides: 9. In germline, CDR1 is SGHDT, CDR2 YYEEEE. Here the CDR3 reads CASSQGQGVGGTEAFF. CDR3 sequence (DNA): TGTGCCAGCAGCCAGGGACAGGGGGTTGGGGGCACTGAAGCTTTCTTT.